The T cell receptor beta chain described here comes from a study of OX40 agonist ivuxolimab in advanced cancers. Study-level findings and limits: Researchers did not determine the expanded peripheral T cells' antigen specificity. At 0.1-3.0 mg/kg, partial responders had clonal expansion among the lowest observed. A proportion of nonresponders additionally exhibited low normalized T-cell clonal expansion.

The study sampled blood at baseline, cycle 4 day 1, and cycle 7 day 1. As regards this clone: As yet, its antigen is unknown.

The table came from immunoSEQ multiplex PCR; TCRdb's copy has only in-frame clones and leaves some out. Among roughly 75,000 clones listed, about 93% were seen once. The specimen was CD4+ or CD8+ T cells sorted from blood, collected in a trial of the OX40 agonist ivuxolimab. The clonotype originates from an adult with an advanced solid tumor such as melanoma, head and neck, liver or kidney cancer.

CDR3 amino acids: CASSLVAGQGREQFF. Written as DNA, the CDR3 is TGTGCCAGCAGCTTAGTGGCGGGACAGGGACGTGAGCAGTTCTTC. The rearrangement uses TRBV7-8 and TRBJ2-1; 9 positions match TRBD1. The germline V gene encodes CDR1 SGHVS and CDR2 FQNEAQ. This CDR3 region has 15 residues. After removal of 1 base from V and 9 bases from J, the junction contained 7 bases not matched to a gene. The whole variable domain, remainder taken from reference TRBV7-8 and TRBJ2-1, is GAGVSQSPRYKVAKRGQDVALRCDPISGHVSLFWYQQALGQGPEFLTYFQNEAQLDKSGLPSDRFFAERPEGSVSTLKIQRTQQEDSAVYLCASSLVAGQGREQFFGPGTRLTVL.